The clone carrying this TCR beta chain showed up just a few times. Its antigen is undetermined. A universal primer site and UMIs were added as TCR cDNA was made by 5'RACE template switching. Each CDR3 protein gets one entry after TCRdb re-called the 5' RACE reads with MiXCR. The sample holds 280,000 or so distinct CDR3 sequences; 8.7% are singletons and the top ten take approximately 3.5%. CDR1 and CDR2 from the germline V gene are SGDLS and YYNGEE. Trimming at V came to 0 bases and at J to 7 bases, leaving 5 bases not matched to a gene. The CDR3 totals 16 residues. The entry originates in a study of T cells after yellow fever vaccination. Overall study context: Some fractions had low cell numbers, and these were prepared with SMART-Seq v4 Ultra Low Input. General study results and limits: FACS-sorted repertoires could contain abundant clonotypes contaminating from the bulk population. Post-booster repertoires again held most primary-vaccination clones (around 95% CD4, just under 90% CD8).

This TCR was sampled from a man between 18 and 35 years old who received the YFV17D yellow fever vaccine. The chain joins TRBV9 to TRBJ1-6; 9 bases agree with TRBD1. The sample consisted of CD4+ T cells sorted from PBMCs, taken 5 days after the yellow fever booster vaccination. In nucleotides, the CDR3 is TGTGCCAGCAGCGTAGCAGGACAGGGGAGGAATTCACCCCTCCACTTT. It translates to CASSVAGQGRNSPLHF.